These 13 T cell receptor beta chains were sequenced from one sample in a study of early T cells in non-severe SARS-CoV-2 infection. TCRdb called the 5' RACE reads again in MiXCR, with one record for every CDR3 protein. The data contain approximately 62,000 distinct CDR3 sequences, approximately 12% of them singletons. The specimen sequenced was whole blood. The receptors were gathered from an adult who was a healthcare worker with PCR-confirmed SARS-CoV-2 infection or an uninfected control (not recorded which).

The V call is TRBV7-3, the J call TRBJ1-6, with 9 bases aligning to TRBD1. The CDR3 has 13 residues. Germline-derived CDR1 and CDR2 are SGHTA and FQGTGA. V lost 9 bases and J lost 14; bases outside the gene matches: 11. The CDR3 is CASSPGQGKSLHF. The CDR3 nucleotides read TGTGCCAGTTCTCCGGGACAGGGAAAGTCCCTCCACTTT.

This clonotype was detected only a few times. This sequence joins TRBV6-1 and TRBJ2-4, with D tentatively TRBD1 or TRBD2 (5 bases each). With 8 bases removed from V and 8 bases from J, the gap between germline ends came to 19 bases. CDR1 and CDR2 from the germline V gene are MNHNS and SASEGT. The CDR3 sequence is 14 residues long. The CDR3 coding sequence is TGTGCCAGCTCCCTGGGGACGGGTGACCACATTCAGTACTTC. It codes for CASSLGTGDHIQYF.

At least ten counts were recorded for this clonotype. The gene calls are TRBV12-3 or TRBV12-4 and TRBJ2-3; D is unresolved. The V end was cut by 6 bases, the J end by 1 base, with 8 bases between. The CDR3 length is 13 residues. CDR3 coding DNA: TGTGCCAGCAGGCCCCACCGCACAGATACGCAGTATTTT. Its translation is CASRPHRTDTQYF.

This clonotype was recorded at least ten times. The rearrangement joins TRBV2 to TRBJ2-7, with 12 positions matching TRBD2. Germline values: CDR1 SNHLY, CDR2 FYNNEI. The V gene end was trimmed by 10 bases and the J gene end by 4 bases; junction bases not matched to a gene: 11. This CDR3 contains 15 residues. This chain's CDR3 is CATQLRLAGAYEQYF. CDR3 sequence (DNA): TGTGCCACCCAACTACGACTAGCGGGGGCTTACGAGCAGTACTTC.

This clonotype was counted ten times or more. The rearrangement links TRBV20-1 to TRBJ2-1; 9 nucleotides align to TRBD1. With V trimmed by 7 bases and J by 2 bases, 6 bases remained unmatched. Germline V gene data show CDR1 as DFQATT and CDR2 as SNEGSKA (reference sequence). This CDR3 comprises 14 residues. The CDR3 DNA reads TGCAGTGAACACAGGGGGCCGACCTACAATGAGCAGTTCTTC. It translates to CSEHRGPTYNEQFF.

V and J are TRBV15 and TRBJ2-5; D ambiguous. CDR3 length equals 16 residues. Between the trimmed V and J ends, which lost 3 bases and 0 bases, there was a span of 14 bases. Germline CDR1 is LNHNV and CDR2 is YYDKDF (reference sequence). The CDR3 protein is CATSSLNSGYQETQYF. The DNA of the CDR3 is TGTGCCACCAGCAGCCTCAATTCTGGGTACCAAGAGACCCAGTACTTC. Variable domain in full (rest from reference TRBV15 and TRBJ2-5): DAMVIQNPRYQVTQFGKPVTLSCSQTLNHNVMYWYQQKSSQAPKLLFHYYDKDFNNEADTPDNFQSRRPNTSFCFLDIRSPGLGDTAMYLCATSSLNSGYQETQYFGPGTRLLVL.

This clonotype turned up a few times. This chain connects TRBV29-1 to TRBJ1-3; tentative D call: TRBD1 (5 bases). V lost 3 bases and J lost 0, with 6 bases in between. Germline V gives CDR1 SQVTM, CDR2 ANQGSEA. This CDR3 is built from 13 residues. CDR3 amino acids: CSVETASGNTIYF. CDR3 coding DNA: TGCAGCGTTGAGACAGCCTCTGGAAACACCATATATTTT.

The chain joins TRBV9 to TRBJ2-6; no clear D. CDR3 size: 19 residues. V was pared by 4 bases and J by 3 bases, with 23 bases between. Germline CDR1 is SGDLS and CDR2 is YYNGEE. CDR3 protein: CASSPWWGLLGSGANVLTF. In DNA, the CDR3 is TGTGCCAGCAGCCCTTGGTGGGGTCTGCTGGGAAGTGGGGCCAACGTCCTGACTTTC.

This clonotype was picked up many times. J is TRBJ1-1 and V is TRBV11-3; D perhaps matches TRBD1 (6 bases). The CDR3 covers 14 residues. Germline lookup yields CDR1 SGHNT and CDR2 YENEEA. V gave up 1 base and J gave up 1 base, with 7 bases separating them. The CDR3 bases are TGTGCCAGCAGCTTAGGGGACACGAACACTGAAGCTTTCTTT. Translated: CASSLGDTNTEAFF. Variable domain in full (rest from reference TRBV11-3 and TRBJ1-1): EAGVVQSPRYKIIEKKQPVAFWCNPISGHNTLYWYLQNLGQGPELLIRYENEEAVDDSQLPKDRFSAERLKGVDSTLKIQPAELGDSAVYLCASSLGDTNTEAFFGQGTRLTVV.

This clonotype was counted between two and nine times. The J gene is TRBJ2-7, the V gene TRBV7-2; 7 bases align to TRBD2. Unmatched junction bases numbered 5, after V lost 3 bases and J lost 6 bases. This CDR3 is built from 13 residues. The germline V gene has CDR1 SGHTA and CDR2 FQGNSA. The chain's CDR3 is CASSFKGGSEQYF. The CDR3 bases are TGTGCCAGCAGCTTTAAGGGAGGGAGCGAGCAGTACTTC.

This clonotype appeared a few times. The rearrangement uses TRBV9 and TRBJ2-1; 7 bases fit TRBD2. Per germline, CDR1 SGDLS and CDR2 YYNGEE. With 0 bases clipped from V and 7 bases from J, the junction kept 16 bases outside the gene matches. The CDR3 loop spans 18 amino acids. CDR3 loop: CASSVGVMSRSGDNEQFF. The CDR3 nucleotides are TGTGCCAGCAGCGTAGGGGTAATGTCGCGGAGCGGGGATAATGAGCAGTTCTTC.

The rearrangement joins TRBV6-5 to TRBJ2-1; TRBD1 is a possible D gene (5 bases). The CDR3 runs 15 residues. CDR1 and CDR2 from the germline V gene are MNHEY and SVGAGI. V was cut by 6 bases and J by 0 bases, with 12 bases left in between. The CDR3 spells CASRWTPSSYNEQFF. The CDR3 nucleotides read TGTGCCAGCAGGTGGACACCGAGCTCCTACAATGAGCAGTTCTTC.

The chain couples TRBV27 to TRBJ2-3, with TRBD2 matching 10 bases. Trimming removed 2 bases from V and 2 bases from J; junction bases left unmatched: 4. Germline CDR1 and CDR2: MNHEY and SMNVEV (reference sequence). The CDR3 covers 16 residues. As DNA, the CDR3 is TGTGCCAGCAGTTTAACCAGCGGGAGGGTCACAGATACGCAGTATTTT. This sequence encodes CASSLTSGRVTDTQYF.